The clone carrying this TCR beta chain was recorded once. This CDR3 region has 20 residues. Germline V CDR1 and CDR2: LGHDT, YNNKEL (reference sequence). V gave up 2 bases and J gave up 0 bases; unmatched junction bases: 11. In the source study's methods: By means of reference gene primer amplification, nucleated cell counts were estimated. Sequencing used immunoSEQ multiplex PCR; TCRdb keeps in-frame clones, though not all of them. From that table come the V and J calls and clone size; the DNA was used to work out D and trimming. This sample carries over 150,000 clones, approximately 86% of them seen once, and the ten largest clones take roughly 2.5%. The data were obtained in a study of blood T cell repertoires in COVID-19. As for the study in general: Samples taken during acute and convalescent COVID-19 were collected in the United States, Italy and Spain. The analysed material was cDNA or gDNA that came from T cells, B-cell-depleted T cells, or PBMCs.

V gene TRBV3-1 (or the pseudogene TRBV3-2) combines with J gene TRBJ2-6; 9 bases map to TRBD1. Sample: peripheral blood. This TCR was sampled from a woman older than 75 with COVID-19, enrolled during active disease. CDR3 in DNA: TGTGCCAGCAGCCAATCTAGGGGACAGGGTTTGACCTCTGGGGCCAACGTCCTGACTTTC. This codes for CASSQSRGQGLTSGANVLTF.